The 9 T cell receptor beta chains below come from one sample, sequenced in a study of shared clonotypes between healthy human individuals. Profiled with immunoSEQ multiplex PCR; TCRdb holds only in-frame clones, not every one. The sample shows about 2 million clones, approximately 94% of them seen only once. Naive CD8 isolation took CD45RO-negative cells positively selected for CCR7 and excluded terminally differentiated effector memory CD45RA+ cells. The source material was naive CD8+ T cells sorted from blood. The source is a man younger than 35 in good health.

V gene TRBV27 combines with J gene TRBJ1-1; D may be TRBD1 (5 bases). The germline CDR1 and CDR2 sequences are MNHEY and SMNVEV (reference sequence). Trimming shortened V by 4 bases and J by 5 bases, and 14 bases separated the two germline ends. The CDR3 extends over 14 amino acids. The CDR3 nucleotides read TGTGCCAGCAGTTCGGAAGGGGTGGGAACTGAAGCTTTCTTT. Its protein product is CASSSEGVGTEAFF.

With regard to this clone: Other nucleotide sequences in the sample specify the same CDR3. The rearrangement links TRBV13 to TRBJ2-5; unclear D gene. Germline V lookup: CDR1 PRHDT, CDR2 FYEKMQ (reference sequence). V was cut by 1 base and J by 5 bases, with 8 bases left in between. This CDR3 is 13 amino acids long. The CDR3 sequence: CASSLEGGETQYF. Written as DNA, the CDR3 is TGTGCCAGCAGCTTAGAGGGTGGGGAGACCCAGTACTTC.

The rearrangement uses TRBV7-6 and TRBJ2-4; D is ambiguous. This CDR3 is built from 13 residues. Germline loops: CDR1 SGHVS, CDR2 FNYEAQ. Trimming pared 7 bases from V and 7 bases from J, leaving 14 bases between. In nucleotides, the CDR3 is TGTGCCAGCACCCCGATTCCTGGGAACATTCAGTACTTC. Translation: CASTPIPGNIQYF.

Details on this clone: Additional DNA sequences in this sample encode the identical CDR3. The genes are TRBV4-1 and TRBJ2-7; D is unresolved. Trimming left V 1 base short and J 2 bases short, with 6 bases between. This CDR3 region has 13 residues. From germline, CDR1 is MGHRA and CDR2 YSYEKL. The CDR3 DNA sequence: TGCGCCAGCAGCCAAGGACAAACCTACGAGCAGTACTTC. Protein product: CASSQGQTYEQYF.

The chain couples TRBV28 to TRBJ2-3, with 11 bases identical to TRBD2. Per germline, CDR1 MDHEN and CDR2 SYDVKM. CDR3 length: 16 residues. The trim removed 3 bases at V and 2 bases at J, leaving 4 bases unmatched. The CDR3 sequence: CASSFGTSGVTDTQYF. As DNA, the CDR3 is TGTGCCAGCAGTTTTGGGACTAGCGGAGTCACAGATACGCAGTATTTT.

This clone is a singleton in its sample. Other DNA variants within this sample encode the same CDR3. The rearrangement uses TRBV10-3 and TRBJ2-7, with unresolved D. The CDR3 contains 11 residues. CDR1 and CDR2 from the germline V gene are ENHRY and SYGVKD. The germline V and J ends were trimmed by 0 bases and 5 bases, with 2 bases remaining between them. The CDR3 nucleotides read TGTGCCATCAGTGAGTCGGACGAGCAGTACTTC. Translating it yields CAISESDEQYF.

The chain combines TRBV11-2 with TRBJ2-1; 11 positions match TRBD2. The CDR3 consists of 17 residues. Per germline, CDR1 SGHAT and CDR2 FQNNGV. After removal of 4 bases from V and 3 bases from J, the junction contained 8 bases not matched to a gene. The CDR3 reads CASSSVTGTSGYNEQFF. The CDR3 bases are TGTGCCAGCAGCTCCGTGACAGGGACTAGCGGCTACAATGAGCAGTTCTTC.

The V gene is TRBV4-1, the J gene TRBJ2-1, with unresolved D. Germline CDR1 MGHRA, CDR2 YSYEKL. The CDR3 covers 14 residues. V was cut by 1 base and J by 5 bases, with 9 bases left in between. The CDR3 coding sequence is TGCGCCAGCAGCCAAGTCTATTACGACAATGAGCAGTTCTTC. Encoded protein: CASSQVYYDNEQFF.

The chain carries TRBV2 and TRBJ2-1; 8 nucleotides match TRBD1. The J segment lost 7 bases and the V segment lost 11 bases, leaving 7 bases of the junction unmatched. Germline lookup yields CDR1 SNHLY and CDR2 FYNNEI. The CDR3 covers 12 residues. The CDR3 DNA sequence: TGTGCCCGAGGACAGGGAAGTAATGAGCAGTTCTTC. It codes for CARGQGSNEQFF. Drawing the rest from reference TRBV2 and TRBJ2-1, the complete variable domain is EPEVTQTPSHQVTQMGQEVILRCVPISNHLYFYWYRQILGQKVEFLVSFYNNEISEKSEIFDDQFSVERPDGSNFTLKIRSTKLEDSAMYFCARGQGSNEQFFGPGTRLTVL.